Presented here are 9 T cell receptor beta chains from one specimen sequenced in a study of radiotherapy plus CTLA-4 blockade in lung cancer. The protocol was immunoSEQ multiplex PCR, while the TCRdb copy is restricted to in-frame clones and leaves out a portion. Here the sample spans about 38,000 clones, about 86% being singletons. Here the sequenced sample was peripheral blood, taken from a patient treated with radiotherapy plus ipilimumab. The source is a human donor with non-small cell lung cancer whose response to radiotherapy plus ipilimumab could not be evaluated.

This sequence joins TRBV5-6 and TRBJ2-5; 9 positions match TRBD1. The DNA end favors TRBJ2-7, so the J call may be wrong. The CDR3 consists of 18 residues. Looked up from germline, CDR1 is SGHDT and CDR2 is YYEEEE. For the CDR3, the DNA is TGTGCCAGCAGCTTGGAGTCCTGGACAGGGGTTGGAGCCTACGAGCAGTACTTC. Translating it yields CASSLESWTGVGAYEQYF.

J is TRBJ2-5 and V is TRBV10-3; D possibly corresponds to TRBD1 (6 bases). Trimming stripped 6 bases from V and 1 base from J, with 36 bases between. In germline, CDR1 is ENHRY, CDR2 SYGVKD. The length of the CDR3 is 22 residues. The DNA for the CDR3 is TGTGCCATCAGCGCGTATGATGTGGGGGCTTTCTCATACAATCCCATCCAAGAGACCCAGTACTTC. This gives the protein CAISAYDVGAFSYNPIQETQYF.

This clone was counted between two and nine times. The gene calls are TRBV28 and TRBJ1-1; D not resolved. Germline assignment: CDR1 MDHEN and CDR2 SYDVKM. This CDR3 contains 12 residues. Trimming cost V 4 bases and J 4 bases, with 7 bases left between them. In nucleotides, the CDR3 is TGTGCCAGCAGTTCCCGTTCCACTGAAGCTTTCTTT. It codes for CASSSRSTEAFF.

V gene TRBV5-1 combines with J gene TRBJ2-2; D not certain. This CDR3 contains 15 residues. Germline V CDR1 and CDR2: SGHRS, YFSETQ. V was cut by 0 bases and J by 0 bases, with 6 bases left in between. The CDR3 sequence: CASSLDNPNTGELFF. The CDR3 DNA reads TGCGCCAGCAGCTTGGACAACCCGAACACCGGGGAGCTGTTTTTT.

CDR3 nucleotide sequence: TGTGCCAGCAGAACCGACAGAAACTATGGCTACACCTTC. It specifies CASRTDRNYGYTF. The rearrangement joins TRBV28 to TRBJ1-2, with TRBD1 as a possible D gene (5 bases). The V end lost 6 bases, the J end lost 2 bases, and 10 bases lay between the germline ends. The length of the CDR3 is 13 residues. Germline V CDR1 and CDR2: MDHEN, SYDVKM.

V and J are TRBV10-3 and TRBJ2-2; 7 nucleotides line up with TRBD1. The CDR3 consists of 12 residues. V dropped 5 bases and J dropped 6; count of bases not matched to a gene: 0. Germline V lookup: CDR1 ENHRY, CDR2 SYGVKD. In DNA form, the CDR3 reads TGTGCCATCAGTCAGGGGGCCGGGGAGCTGTTTTTT. Protein: CAISQGAGELFF.

The rearrangement uses TRBV19 and TRBJ2-1; the D is unclear. Trimming pared 8 bases from V and 0 bases from J, leaving 11 bases between. Per germline, CDR1 LNHDA and CDR2 SQIVND (reference sequence). This CDR3 is 14 amino acids long. DNA for the CDR3: TGTGCCAGTCGGAGCGAGAGCTCCTACAATGAGCAGTTCTTC. This gives the protein CASRSESSYNEQFF.

This clone has only one observation. V gene TRBV19 combines with J gene TRBJ2-2; D possibly corresponds to TRBD2 (6 bases). The V end lost 7 bases, the J end lost 1 base, and 13 bases lay between the germline ends. The CDR3 length is 15 residues. From germline, CDR1 is LNHDA and CDR2 SQIVND (reference sequence). CDR3 sequence: CASTNPGVNTGELFF. CDR3 in DNA: TGTGCCAGTACCAACCCGGGGGTGAACACCGGGGAGCTGTTTTTT.

The genes are TRBV12-1 and TRBJ2-7; the D call in the table, TRBD2, was not verified against the DNA. TRBV12-1 is an annotated pseudogene. The CDR3 extends over 19 amino acids. Here the CDR3 DNA reads TGTGCCAGCAGCCCTTCGACTAGCGGGAGGGCCTCGAGCTCCTACGAGCAGTACTTC. Its protein is CASSPSTSGRASSSYEQYF.